The present entry profiles one TCR beta chain with its context. The antigen remains unidentified. The data derive from a study of early T cells in non-severe SARS-CoV-2 infection. Study overall: Bulk RNA from unsorted whole blood was sequenced; chains were unpaired. Whole-study results and caveats: Anti-spike CD8 specificities were favored by VDJdb matching, whose results missed private and CD4 specificities.

V lost 1 base, J lost 3 bases, and 3 bases stayed unmatched. The CDR3 extends over 14 amino acids. CDR1 is SGHVS and CDR2 is FNYEAQ in the germline V gene. Individual cDNA molecules received unique molecular identifiers. Each CDR3 protein gets one entry after TCRdb re-called the 5' RACE reads with MiXCR. Counted here are roughly 53,000 distinct CDR3 sequences, less than 15% occurring once; the ten biggest clones make up around 2.6%. V usage is TRBV7-6 and J usage is TRBJ2-7; 7 nucleotides match TRBD1. Specimen: whole blood, collected at baseline. This TCR was sampled from an adult who was a healthcare worker with PCR-confirmed SARS-CoV-2 infection or an uninfected control (not recorded which). Here the CDR3 DNA reads TGTGCCAGCAGCTTAGTCCAGGGGGACTACGAGCAGTACTTC. It codes for CASSLVQGDYEQYF.